This T cell receptor beta chain is drawn from a study of beta chain features in type 1 diabetes. Across the study: Age, gender and cell yields were alike across patients and healthy donors. All samples together contributed around 100,000,000 sorted cells for examination.

The ends were cut back, 5 bases at V and 4 bases at J, with 18 bases in the middle. The CDR3 has 15 residues. The germline gives CDR1 SGHAT, CDR2 FQNNGV. Sorting with CD45RO/CCR7/CD25/CD127/CD95/CD27 yielded naive, central memory, regulatory and stem-like memory CD4+ cells. Purity of each sorted population was above 95%. Reverse transcription of all isolated RNA meant that expressed TCRB transcripts were sequenced. Data came from immunoSEQ multiplex PCR; TCRdb stores just in-frame clones and leaves some out. The top ten clones hold roughly 0.5% of a sample with about 150,000 clones, under 13% of them seen once. General study findings and limits: Type 1 diabetes patients had moderately but significantly shorter TCRB CDR3s in all four CD4+ subsets.

The sample holds many counts of this clone. The antigen is unknown. The origin of this receptor is a man aged 25 to 40 with type 1 diabetes. Sequenced sample: central memory CD4+ T cells from blood. This sequence joins TRBV11-2 and TRBJ2-7, with TRBD2 as a possible D gene (6 bases). DNA for the CDR3: TGTGCCAGCAGCCCGGCGGCGGTGGGACTGTACGAGCAGTACTTC. Translating it yields CASSPAAVGLYEQYF.